Included here is one T cell receptor beta chain sequence, with context. Its antigen remains undetermined. Base qualities are not recorded, but no much larger clone differs from it by a single base. This entry is derived from a study of CD8+ T cells in alopecia areata (dated by TCRdb to between 2018 and 2020). Turning to the overall study: The treated patients, all with moderate-to-severe alopecia areata, were enrolled in an open-label pilot trial of oral tofacitinib given at 5 to 10 mg twice daily. The RNA source kit depended on sample type: the PAXgene miRNA kit for fixed scalp, the miRNeasy kit for PBMCs, and the RNeasy kit for mouse skin. Tofacitinib was given for 6 to 18 months, followed by 6 months of follow-up off drug to assess delayed response and recurrence. Biopsies were taken from tofacitinib-treated patients at baseline and at 4 and 24 weeks of treatment, and a later scalp biopsy was taken in several of the tofacitinib-treated patients. TCRbeta CDR3 regions were amplified by immunoSEQ multiplex PCR with 35 Vbeta forward and 13 Jbeta reverse primers. In humans, TCRbeta sequencing was performed on scalp tissue and on sorted CD4+ and CD8+ peripheral blood T cells from healthy controls and from patients with patchy or totalis/universalis alopecia areata. Clonality in the scalp was compared among normal scalp (n=4), patchy alopecia areata scalp (n=8), and alopecia totalis/universalis scalp (n=8). To study T cell clonal expansion in alopecia areata, the researchers applied high-throughput TCRbeta sequencing to both the C3H/HeJ mouse model and human patients. What the research found in general, with its limitations: Resident alphabeta T cells in normal human skin are also sequenced, complicating scalp TCR repertoire analysis, unlike mouse skin dominated by gammadelta T cells. Lesional scalp, especially in alopecia totalis/universalis, showed higher clonality and more expanded CD8+ clones than normal scalp, suggesting antigenic drive. Shared TCR sequences between patients were less evident than in mice, which may be partly attributable to HLA diversity in the patient population.

The library was prepared using the immunoSEQ multiplex PCR assay. To provide template for TCR sequencing, every sample had RNA extracted and reverse transcribed into cDNA. SuperScript III was used for first-strand cDNA synthesis, primed with a 2:1 mix of oligo-dT and random hexamers. A synthetic immune receptor repertoire was used to measure amplification bias, and any remaining bias was corrected computationally. Per the authors' processing: Raw reads were preprocessed to remove errors, and CDR3 was defined by IMGT conventions from the conserved cysteine to phenylalanine. Clonality was computed by normalizing Shannon entropy by log2 of the number of productive unique TCRs and subtracting the result from 1. CD4 or CD8 identity of scalp clones was inferred by cross-referencing scalp TCRbeta sequences with sorted blood CD4 and CD8 repertoires. TCRdb obtained this table from immuneACCESS and retained in-frame rearrangements with V and J assigned. These tables miss some clones; where compared with another copy, unresolved V genes account for less than half of the shortfall, and the remainder is unexplained. The DNA gave D and trimming, while V, J and clone size come from that table. The table for this sample lists some 130,000 clones; 49% of them were counted only once. Roughly a sixth of the sample is held by the ten biggest clonotypes.

The time point label for this specimen denotes: baseline before oral tofacitinib. From alopecia areata patients, peripheral blood was collected along with lesional scalp punch biopsies. PBMCs were separated by density centrifugation and stained for CD3, CD4 and CD8, after which CD4+ and CD8+ T cells were sorted on a FACSAria. At the junction V is shortened by 4 bases and J by 10 bases; bases outside the gene matches: 15. The CDR3 has 16 amino acids, counting the end cysteine and phenylalanine. The DNA shown is the 48-base CDR3, in frame from base 1. The germline V gene specifies SGHAT as CDR1 and FQNNGV as CDR2.

The sample in question was CD8+ T cells sorted from blood, obtained at week 0. The rearranged chain carries TRBV11-2 and TRBJ2-5, with 10 bases matching TRBD2. The TCR sequence derives from a human donor with alopecia areata. This receptor has the CDR3 CASSSPSGGNPIDQYF. The DNA is TGTGCCAGCAGCTCGCCTAGCGGGGGAAATCCAATCGACCAGTACTTC.